This paragraph reports one T cell receptor (beta chain). The CDR3 consists of 19 residues. V trimming: 0 bases; J trimming: 1 base; junction bases outside the gene matches: 9. CDR1 KGHDR and CDR2 SFDVKD come from the germline V gene. Repertoires were generated with immunoSEQ multiplex PCR, while TCRdb's copy carries only in-frame clones and drops some. The sample includes 95,000 to 150,000 clones, 92% of them seen just once. The data stem from a study of blood T cell repertoires in COVID-19. The sequenced sample was peripheral blood. The source of this sequence is a man between 45 and 60 years old with COVID-19, enrolled during active disease. V and J are TRBV24-1 and TRBJ2-2; TRBD1 aligns across 8 bases. The CDR3 DNA sequence: TGTGCCACCAGTGATTTGGTTGAAACCGGGACAGGGAACACCGGGGAGCTGTTTTTT. Protein: CATSDLVETGTGNTGELFF.